Below, one T cell receptor beta chain is given with its context. The record originates from a study of blood T cell repertoires in COVID-19. Trimming shortened V by 6 bases and J by 9 bases, and 9 bases separated the two germline ends. Germline CDR1 reads SGHVS; CDR2 reads FQNEAQ. The CDR3 is 12 residues long. The table came from immunoSEQ multiplex PCR; TCRdb's copy has only in-frame clones and leaves some out. In the table there are tens of thousands of clones, roughly nine tenths of which are singletons. Material: peripheral blood. This receptor was identified in a man aged 55 to 70 with COVID-19, enrolled during active disease. V and J are TRBV7-8 and TRBJ1-6; D ambiguous. CDR3 protein: CASRVSSSPLHF. The CDR3 DNA is TGTGCCAGCAGGGTATCCAGTTCACCCCTCCACTTT.